This entry is about one T cell receptor (beta chain). This clonotype was recorded at least ten times. The specificity of this receptor is unknown. Per-base qualities were not stored, and no clone one base away is much larger. Sequencing was carried out with an Illumina HiSeq 2500. First-strand cDNA was synthesized using Superscript III and a set of TRAV- and TRBV-specific primers, so that both TCRalpha and TCRbeta chains were covered. TCRs were amplified with Phusion for roughly 19 PCR cycles, with a constant-region primer paired with the adapter attached to the V primers. Amplification of the isolated mRNA was done with the MessageAmp II aRNA Amplification Kit, which involved a roughly 16-hour in vitro transcription at 37 degrees C. The Dynabeads mRNA DIRECT Purification Kit was used to isolate mRNA for TCR sequencing. Indexed Illumina adapters were added in a second roughly 25-cycle Phusion PCR, and the resulting products were purified with AMPure XP beads. The study's own analysis went as follows. Using custom Perl scripts, TCR sequences that encoded the same protein were pooled, out-of-frame sequences were dropped, and the abundance of each clonotype was calculated. Any TCR sequence backed by just one read was left out of the analysis. The metrics used to describe the repertoires included Shannon entropy, Gini index, clonality, richness, and the frequency of TCRs shared between repertoires. The public sequencing data were trimmed at Q25 with fastp and processed into clonotypes with MiXCR by TCRdb, which kept only in-frame beta chains. For every CDR3 protein sequence, its rows merge into one entry that carries the most common genes and DNA. The V and J calls were determined by TCRdb, not by the authors. The sample yields about 82,000 distinct CDR3 sequences; approximately 20% were counted once. The ten largest clones take up roughly 6% of the sample.

This record comes from a study of low-dose radiotherapy and immunotherapy resistance in tumors (dated 2022 in TCRdb). Study-level background: Patients in Cohort 1 were given 0.5 Gy per fraction every 2 weeks, and the prescribed total PTV dose was 6.5 Gy. Randomization of trial participants into treatment groups was not performed. Starting on cycle 1 day 1, patients took 300 mg of aspirin by mouth once daily for four cycles. Every two weeks, patients got intravenous cyclophosphamide at 200 mg/m2, given one day ahead of each radiation and immunotherapy administration. The translational analysis covered eight patients: three from the first dose cohort and the first five from the second dose cohort. Nivolumab was administered intravenously as a 240 mg flat dose every two weeks, and ipilimumab was administered intravenously at 1 mg/kg every six weeks. Patients in Cohort 2 were given 1 Gy per fraction every two weeks, for a total of 13 Gy across 26 weeks.

V is clipped by 0 bases and J by 1 base, and the sequence between their germline boundaries is 11 bases long. Spanning cysteine to phenylalanine, the CDR3 consists of 16 amino acids. Of the read, only the CDR3 DNA is kept; its 48 bases are in frame from base 1. Taken from the germline V gene, the CDR1 and CDR2 loops are SGDLS and YYNGEE. Explained via the paper, the time point label denotes: before trial treatment. The donors took part in RACIN, a single-arm, phase I, dose-escalation trial that combined nivolumab, ipilimumab, aspirin, low-dose cyclophosphamide and low-dose radiotherapy. Patients with advanced, TIL-negative solid tumors were considered eligible.

The sequenced sample was PBMCs, obtained before treatment. The sequence links TRBV9 to TRBJ2-1; TRBD2 might be the D gene, on 6 matching bases. This TCR was sampled from a male donor with prostate cancer. The CDR3: CASSVDTTRSYNEQFF. The nucleotides are TGTGCCAGCAGCGTAGACACGACTAGATCCTACAATGAGCAGTTCTTC.